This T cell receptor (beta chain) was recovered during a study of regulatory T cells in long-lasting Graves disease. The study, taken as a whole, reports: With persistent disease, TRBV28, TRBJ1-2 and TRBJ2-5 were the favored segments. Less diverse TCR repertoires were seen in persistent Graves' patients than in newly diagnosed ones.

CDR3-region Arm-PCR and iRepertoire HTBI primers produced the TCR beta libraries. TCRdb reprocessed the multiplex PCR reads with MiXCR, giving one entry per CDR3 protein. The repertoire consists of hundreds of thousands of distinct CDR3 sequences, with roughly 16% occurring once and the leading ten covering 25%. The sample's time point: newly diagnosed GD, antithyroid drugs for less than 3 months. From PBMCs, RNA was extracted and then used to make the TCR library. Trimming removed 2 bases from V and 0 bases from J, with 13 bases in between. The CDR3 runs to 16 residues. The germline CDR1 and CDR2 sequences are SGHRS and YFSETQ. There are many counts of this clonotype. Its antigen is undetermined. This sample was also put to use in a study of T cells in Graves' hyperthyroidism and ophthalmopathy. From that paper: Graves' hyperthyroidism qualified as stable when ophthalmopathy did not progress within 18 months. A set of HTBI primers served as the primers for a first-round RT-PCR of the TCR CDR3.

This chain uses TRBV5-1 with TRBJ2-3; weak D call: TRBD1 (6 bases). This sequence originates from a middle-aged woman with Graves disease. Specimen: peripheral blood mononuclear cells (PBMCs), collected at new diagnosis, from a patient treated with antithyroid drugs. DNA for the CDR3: TGCGCCAGCAGCTTAACCGGACAGCCTAGCACAGATACGCAGTATTTT. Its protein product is CASSLTGQPSTDTQYF.